The clone carrying this TCR beta chain was seen just once. The antigen is unknown. This specimen comes from a study of T cells in tuberculosis. Study background: In South Africa, adults with active tuberculosis were compared with IGRA-negative and latently infected IGRA-positive adolescents. General study results and limits: Smaller alpha distances in active tuberculosis partly reflected shorter CDR3-alpha lengths. Active tuberculosis alpha repertoires lay closer to GMM-specific TCRs than controls'.

Clones were read by immunoSEQ multiplex PCR, and TCRdb kept only the in-frame ones, dropping some. The table has about 25,000 clones, approximately 92% seen once. Trimming stripped 1 base from V and 5 bases from J, with 10 bases between. The CDR3 is 14 amino acids. Germline V gene lookup returns CDR1 SGHRS and CDR2 YFSETQ. The sample comprised PBMCs. The clonotype originates from a donor between 5 and 29 years old with latent tuberculosis or without tuberculosis infection. Some clones in this sample may be carry-over from other donors' samples. This sequence joins TRBV5-1 and TRBJ2-1; D possibly corresponds to TRBD1 (6 bases). The chain's CDR3 is CASSLQGYNNEQFF. As DNA, the CDR3 is TGCGCCAGCAGCTTGCAGGGGTACAACAATGAGCAGTTCTTC.